The rows below give T cell receptor beta chains drawn from one sample of a study of blood T cell repertoires in COVID-19. TCRdb's table, derived via immunoSEQ multiplex PCR, lists solely in-frame clones and lacks some. The table lists a few hundred thousand clones, 65% to 85% of them singletons. Sequencing used peripheral blood. The receptors were gathered from a woman aged 80 or over with acute or convalescent COVID-19. Each CDR3 is given with its conserved first and last residue. D genes are given only for firm matches. Not all rows give a size; the values are once, few, many and, for expanded clones, a class.

TRBJ2-7 | . | . | TRBV28 | TGTGCCAGCAGTGTCCAACACAGGGCCGGGGGGGAGCAGTACTTC | CASSVQHRAGGEQYF
TRBJ1-4 | . | once | TRBV7-3 | TGTGCCAGCAGGATTCTCTCCCGCCCCCGGGGTGAAAAACTGTTTTTT | CASRILSRPRGEKLFF
TRBJ1-6 | . | . | TRBV5-4 | TGTGCCAGCAGCTTGGGGGTGCGGGGCTCACCCCTCCACTTT | CASSLGVRGSPLHF
TRBJ1-2 | TRBD1 | . | TRBV6-4 | TGTGCCAGCAGTGTTTCTCCTACAGGGGGCGGATTCTATGGCTACACCTTC | CASSVSPTGGGFYGYTF
TRBJ1-4 | . | once | TRBV12-5 | TGTGCTAGTGGCCCGCCGGGCAGAGGGGAAAAACTGTTTTTT | CASGPPGRGEKLFF
TRBJ1-5 | TRBD1 | . | TRBV5-6 | TGTGCCAGCAGCTTGATGACCGGGACAGGGGGGAATCAGCCCCAGCATTTT | CASSLMTGTGGNQPQHF
TRBJ2-1 | . | many | TRBV7-3 | TGTGCCAGCAGTTACAGCGGATCCTACAATGAGCAGTTCTTC | CASSYSGSYNEQFF
TRBJ2-3 | . | . | TRBV12-5 | TGTGCTAGTGGTTTGGTTCAGGGTAACACAGATACGCAGTATTTT | CASGLVQGNTDTQYF
TRBJ2-1 | . | . | TRBV30 | TGTGCCTGGAGTGGGACACGTTATTCTTACAATGAGCAGTTCTTC | CAWSGTRYSYNEQFF
TRBJ1-3 | . | . | TRBV3-1/TRBV3-2 | TGTGCCAGCAGCCAAGATCAGGGGTATGGAAACACCATATATTTT | CASSQDQGYGNTIYF
TRBJ1-2 | TRBD1 | . | TRBV15 | TGTGCCACCAGCAGGTGGGGGAGCAGGGGGCTGGTTCAAGACTATGGCTACACCTTC | CATSRWGSRGLVQDYGYTF
TRBJ1-4 | TRBD1 | . | TRBV6-1 | TGTGCCAGCAGTGAAGCGGACAGGGGAGTTGCAACTAATGAAAAACTGTTTTTT | CASSEADRGVATNEKLFF
TRBJ1-3 | . | . | TRBV7-6 | TGTGCCAGCAGCTTAGCACAGGGTCTCGGAAACACCATATATTTT | CASSLAQGLGNTIYF
TRBJ2-5 | TRBD1 | . | TRBV5-1 | TGCGCCAGCAGCTGGCAATCTTCCGGGACAGACATCCAAGAGACCCAGTACTTC | CASSWQSSGTDIQETQYF
TRBJ1-1 | . | . | TRBV7-2 | TGTGCCAGCAGCTTAGTTCCGGACACTGAAGCTTTCTTT | CASSLVPDTEAFF
TRBJ1-1 | TRBD1 | . | TRBV29-1 | TGCAGCGTTTCCAACAGGGGGAACACTGAAGCTTTCTTT | CSVSNRGNTEAFF
TRBJ1-1 | . | . | TRBV6-2/TRBV6-3 | TGTGCCAGCAGTCTGGGCTTAGGGGACACTGAAGCTTTCTTT | CASSLGLGDTEAFF